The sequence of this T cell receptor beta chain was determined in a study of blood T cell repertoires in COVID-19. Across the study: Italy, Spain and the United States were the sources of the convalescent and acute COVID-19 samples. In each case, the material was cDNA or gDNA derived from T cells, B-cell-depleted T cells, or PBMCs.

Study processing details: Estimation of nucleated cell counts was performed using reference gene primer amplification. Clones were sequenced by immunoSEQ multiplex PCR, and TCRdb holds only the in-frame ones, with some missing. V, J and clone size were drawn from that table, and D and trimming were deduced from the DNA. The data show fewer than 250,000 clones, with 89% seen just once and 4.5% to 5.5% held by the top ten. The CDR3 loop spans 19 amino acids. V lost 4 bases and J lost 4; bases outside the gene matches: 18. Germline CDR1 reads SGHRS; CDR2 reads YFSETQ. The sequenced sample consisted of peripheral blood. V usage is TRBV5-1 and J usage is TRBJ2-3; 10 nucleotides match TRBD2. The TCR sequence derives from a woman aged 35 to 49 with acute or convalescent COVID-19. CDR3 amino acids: CASSRRGSGGATSSDTQYF. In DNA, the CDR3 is TGCGCCAGCAGCCGCAGGGGAAGCGGGGGGGCAACGAGCTCAGATACGCAGTATTTT.